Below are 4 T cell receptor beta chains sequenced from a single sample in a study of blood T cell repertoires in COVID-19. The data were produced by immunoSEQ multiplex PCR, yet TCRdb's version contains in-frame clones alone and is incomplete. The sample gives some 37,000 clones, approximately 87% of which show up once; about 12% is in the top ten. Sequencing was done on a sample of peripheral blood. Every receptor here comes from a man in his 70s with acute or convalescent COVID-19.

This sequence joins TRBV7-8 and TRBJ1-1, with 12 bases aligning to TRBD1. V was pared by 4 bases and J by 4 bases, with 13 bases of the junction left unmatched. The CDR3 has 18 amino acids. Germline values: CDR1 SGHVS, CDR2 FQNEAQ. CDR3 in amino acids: CASSSGGTGGADSTEAFF. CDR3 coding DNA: TGTGCCAGCAGCTCAGGGGGGACAGGGGGCGCCGATAGCACTGAAGCTTTCTTT. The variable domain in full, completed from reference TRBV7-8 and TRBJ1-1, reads GAGVSQSPRYKVAKRGQDVALRCDPISGHVSLFWYQQALGQGPEFLTYFQNEAQLDKSGLPSDRFFAERPEGSVSTLKIQRTQQEDSAVYLCASSSGGTGGADSTEAFFGQGTRLTVV.

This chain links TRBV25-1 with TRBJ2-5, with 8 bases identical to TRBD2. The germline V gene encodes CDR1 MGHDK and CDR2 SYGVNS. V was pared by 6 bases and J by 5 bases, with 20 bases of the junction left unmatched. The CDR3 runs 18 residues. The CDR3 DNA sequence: TGTGCCAGCAGGGCCAATCCGGGGACTAGGCAAAAGTCGGAGACCCAGTACTTC. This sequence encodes CASRANPGTRQKSETQYF.

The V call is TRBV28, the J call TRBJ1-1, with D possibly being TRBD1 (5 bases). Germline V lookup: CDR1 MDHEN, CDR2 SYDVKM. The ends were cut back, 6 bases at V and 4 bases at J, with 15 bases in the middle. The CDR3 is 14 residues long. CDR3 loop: CASSLTQGTTEAFF. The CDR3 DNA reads TGTGCCAGCAGCCTAACCCAGGGTACCACTGAAGCTTTCTTT.

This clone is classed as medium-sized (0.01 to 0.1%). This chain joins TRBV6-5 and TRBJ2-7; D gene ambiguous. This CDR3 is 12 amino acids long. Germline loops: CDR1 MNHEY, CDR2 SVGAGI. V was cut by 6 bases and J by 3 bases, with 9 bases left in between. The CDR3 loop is CASRLAFYEQYF. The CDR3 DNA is TGTGCCAGCAGATTAGCTTTCTACGAGCAGTACTTC.